One T cell receptor (beta chain) is described in this entry. In the original analysis: Amplification of reference gene primers was used by the study to estimate nucleated cell counts. Libraries were prepared by immunoSEQ multiplex PCR; TCRdb keeps only in-frame clonotypes and omits some of them. The DNA was the basis for D and trimming; V, J and clone size are from that table. The sample has some 220,000 clones; more than 80% are singletons. The data were obtained in a study of blood T cell repertoires in COVID-19. Overall study context: Material from acute and convalescent COVID-19 was sourced from the United States, Italy and Spain. The cDNA or gDNA used as material had been derived from T cells, B-cell-depleted T cells, or PBMCs.

CDR1 and CDR2 from the germline V gene are MGHRA and YSYEKL. The CDR3 extends over 16 amino acids. V dropped 0 bases and J dropped 7; count of bases not matched to a gene: 10. Sequenced: PBMCs or T cells enriched from blood (not recorded which). The chain couples TRBV4-1 to TRBJ1-2; the match to TRBD1 covers 8 bases. This TCR came from a woman aged 40-49 years with acute COVID-19. The CDR3 loop reads CASSQDPQGAPRGYTF. DNA for the CDR3: TGCGCCAGCAGCCAAGATCCTCAGGGGGCGCCCCGTGGCTACACCTTC.